This entry is about one T cell receptor (beta chain). Its recognized antigen is unknown. No much larger clone is present one base from it, and per-base qualities are unavailable. TCRbeta CDR3 regions were amplified from genomic DNA by means of the immunoSEQ Assay, a bias-controlled multiplex PCR. The published analysis was carried out like this. The number of nucleated cells in each sample was estimated from the amplification of reference gene primers within the assay. To quantify the absolute abundance of each unique TCRbeta CDR3 rearrangement, sequence reads were collapsed and filtered. For each sample, productive Simpson clonality was calculated by taking the square root of Simpson's diversity index across productive rearrangements. TCRdb carries this immuneACCESS record with in-frame sequences only. Its versions omit some clonotypes, under half of them owing to an unresolved V gene in the studies checked, with the rest unexplained. V and J calls and clone size come straight from that table; D and trimming were deduced from the DNA. This sample is represented by around 110,000 clones; 82% of them were singletons. The top ten clonotypes cover 3.5% to 5.5% of the sample.

The entry originates in a study of blood T cell repertoires in COVID-19 (dated by TCRdb to about 2020). For the study in its entirety: Samples covering the acute and convalescent phases of COVID-19 were provided by collaborators in the United States, Italy and Spain. The samples were drawn from the first 160 participants of the ongoing ImmuneRACE study and from 950 to 1,500 subjects provided by 6 global collaborators. HLA class I and class II types, where available, came from metadata supplied by the sample provider rather than from assay-based typing. Deeply sampled blood TCRbeta repertoires from subjects exposed to, actively infected with, or recovered from COVID-19 were included in the dataset. Nearly every sample came with metadata listing a de-identified subject ID, COVID-19 status, age in years and sex. The prospective study material was composed of cDNA or gDNA derived from T cells, B-cell-depleted T cells, or PBMCs. The repertoires were released in a freely available public database intended as a resource for research on the immune response to SARS-CoV-2.

Summary of the overall study and its limitations: Clinical and demographic metadata were provided uncurated, with the amount varying by source and participant.

Whole blood was collected in K2EDTA tubes by collaborating institutions according to the institutions' own protocols. Collaborator samples were shipped for TCRbeta analysis as frozen whole blood, isolated PBMCs, or DNA extracted from either sample type. The cysteine opens and the phenylalanine closes a CDR3 of 13 amino acids. Of all the DNA, just the CDR3 is kept, 39 bases in frame from base 1. Cut back by 3 bases and 4 bases, the V and J ends lie 9 bases apart. Sequencing was performed on peripheral blood. The rearrangement combines TRBV12-3 or TRBV12-4 with TRBJ1-2, with an unclear D gene assignment. The sequence derives from a woman between 65 and 79 years old with acute or convalescent COVID-19. The DNA sequence is given as TGTGCCAGCAGTTTCACAGACGGCTATGGCTACACCTTC. Its protein product is CASSFTDGYGYTF.